These T cell receptor beta chains were read from a single sample in a study of T-cell reconstitution after alpha-beta-depleted transplantation in children. TCRdb re-derived calls from the PCR reads in MiXCR, one entry per CDR3 protein. The table includes 260,000 or so distinct CDR3 sequences, more than 10% detected once. Sample: PBMCs from the stem cell graft donor, taken from the stem cell graft. The source is a human donor who donated a stem cell graft to a child with acute lymphoblastic leukemia. Each CDR3 is given with its conserved first and last residue. The order of the fields is clone size, J gene, D gene, V gene, CDR3 DNA, CDR3 protein. D genes are given only for firm matches. The size field is filled for only some rows; it gives once, few, many or a size class.

.	TRBJ2-7	TRBD1	TRBV2	TGTGCCTATTCCGGGACAGGTGTAAGTAAGCAGTACTTC	CAYSGTGVSKQYF
many	TRBJ2-1	.	TRBV28	TGTGCCAGCAGTTTAACGAATGAGCAGTTCTTC	CASSLTNEQFF
.	TRBJ2-3	TRBD1	TRBV28	TGTGCCAGCAGTTTCTTGGACAGGGCGTGGAGCACAGATACGCAGTATTTT	CASSFLDRAWSTDTQYF
.	TRBJ2-1	.	TRBV5-4	TGTGCCAGCAGCTTGGACCCCGGGGAGAGGGAGTTCTTC	CASSLDPGEREFF
.	TRBJ1-6	TRBD1	TRBV9	TGTGCCAGCAGCGTGGACAGGACGAATTCACCCCTCCACTTT	CASSVDRTNSPLHF
many	TRBJ2-3	.	TRBV9	TGTGCCAGCAGCAGGGACGGTGGAGGGGATACGCAGTATTTT	CASSRDGGGDTQYF
many	TRBJ1-1	.	TRBV5-1	TGCGCCAGCAGCTACCAGGGTATGAACACTGAAGCTTTCTTT	CASSYQGMNTEAFF
few	TRBJ1-6	.	TRBV11-3	TGTGCCAGCAGGCTTCCCAACAGGAAAAATTCACCCCTCCACTTT	CASRLPNRKNSPLHF
many	TRBJ1-2	.	TRBV29-1	TGCAGCGTTGTACCGGGCTCTAACTATGGCTACACCTTC	CSVVPGSNYGYTF
many	TRBJ2-2	TRBD1	TRBV7-9	TGTGCCAGCAGCGTTAAGACAGGGTGGTCCGGGGAGCTGTTTTTT	CASSVKTGWSGELFF
many	TRBJ1-1	.	TRBV3-1	TGTGCCAGCAGTTTACTGAGGGGGGACACTGAAGCTTTCTTT	CASSLLRGDTEAFF
many	TRBJ2-3	.	TRBV12-3/TRBV12-4	TGTGCCAGCAGTTTAACAGGGGGGGGCGATACGCAGTATTTT	CASSLTGGGDTQYF
many	TRBJ1-6	TRBD1	TRBV5-1	TGCGCCAGCAGCAACTCGGACAGGGACAGTTCACCCCTCCACTTT	CASSNSDRDSSPLHF
many	TRBJ2-3	TRBD2	TRBV5-1	TGCGCCAGCAGCTCTAGTGTCGGGGGGGCTTTGCAGTATTTT	CASSSSVGGALQYF
many	TRBJ2-1	.	TRBV3-1	TGTGCCAGCAGCCAACTAGGGACGGGGGACATGTACTACAATGAGCAGTTCTTC	CASSQLGTGDMYYNEQFF
many	TRBJ1-2	.	TRBV28	TGTGCCAGCAGTTTTTTAGGGACGGGGCCTAACTATGGCTACACCTTC	CASSFLGTGPNYGYTF
many	TRBJ2-7	TRBD2	TRBV29-1	TGCAGCGTTGGGCGGGGGACGGCACAAAACGAGCAGTACTTC	CSVGRGTAQNEQYF
.	TRBJ1-5	.	TRBV19	TGTGCCAGTAGTATAGGAACCAGGGCGAATCAGCCCCAGCATTTT	CASSIGTRANQPQHF
.	TRBJ2-7	TRBD1	TRBV5-5	TGTGCCAGCAGCCCTGGGGTAGGGGGCTTACTAAGCTCCTACGAGCAGTACTTC	CASSPGVGGLLSSYEQYF
.	TRBJ2-3	TRBD2	TRBV27	TGTGCCAGCAGCTCTCGAATCGGCCAATTTGGCGGGAGTCCCCCCGATACGCAGTATTTT	CASSSRIGQFGGSPPDTQYF
many	TRBJ1-1	.	TRBV29-1	TGCAGCGTTGGGACGCTACAGGGTGGGGACACTGAAGCTTTCTTT	CSVGTLQGGDTEAFF
many	TRBJ2-2	.	TRBV19	TGTGCCACTACTCTTGGGATAGCTGCCGGGGAGCTGTTTTTT	CATTLGIAAGELFF
many	TRBJ1-1	.	TRBV5-6	TGTGCCTCCACTAGGGGGGGAGCGAGGGCTGAAGCTTTCTTT	CASTRGGARAEAFF
many	TRBJ2-5	TRBD1	TRBV5-1	TGCGCCAGCAGCTCCACAGGGGGCTTGGAGACCCAGTACTTC	CASSSTGGLETQYF
.	TRBJ2-2	TRBD1	TRBV7-2	TGTGCCAGCAGCTTAAACAGGGGGCCGAACACCGGGGAGCTGTTTTTT	CASSLNRGPNTGELFF
.	TRBJ2-7	.	TRBV5-5	TGTGCCAGCAGCTTGGCTGGGCGGCCCTACGAGCAGTACTTC	CASSLAGRPYEQYF
many	TRBJ2-5	TRBD2	TRBV5-4	TGTGCCAGCAGCCGTTGGACTAGCGGCCAAGAGACCCAGTACTTC	CASSRWTSGQETQYF
many	TRBJ2-7	.	TRBV5-6	TGTGCCAGCAGCTTTGTGGAGGGGTGGGAGCAGTACTTC	CASSFVEGWEQYF
many	TRBJ1-1	.	TRBV7-9	TGTGCCAGCAGCTTAGCCCGGGGGAGGACTGAAGCTTTCTTT	CASSLARGRTEAFF
few	TRBJ2-7	TRBD1	TRBV27	TGTGCCAGTTCTGGACTCCTCAGGGGGCCTTCCTACGAGCAGTACTTC	CASSGLLRGPSYEQYF
many	TRBJ1-2	.	TRBV7-9	TGTGCCAGCAGCCCTTCTGACGCAGGGAGAAACTATGGCTACACCTTC	CASSPSDAGRNYGYTF
many	TRBJ2-1	TRBD1	TRBV6-1	TGTGCCAGCAGTGCGATCCTTACCGGGACAGGGACCTACAATGAGCAGTTCTTC	CASSAILTGTGTYNEQFF
.	TRBJ2-4	.	TRBV7-8	TGTGCCAGCAGCTTGGGGGGGGCTCCCAAAAACATTCAGTACTTC	CASSLGGAPKNIQYF
many	TRBJ2-7	TRBD1	TRBV5-1	TGCGCCAGCAGCCTTGGACAGGCGTCCTCCTACGAGCAGTACTTC	CASSLGQASSYEQYF
many	TRBJ2-3	.	TRBV10-3	TGTGCCATCAGAAGCACAGATACGCAGTATTTT	CAIRSTDTQYF
many	TRBJ1-2	.	TRBV29-1	TGCAGCGTTCCCCGTGACCAGGAATACTATGGCTACACCTTC	CSVPRDQEYYGYTF
few	TRBJ1-2	TRBD1	TRBV9	TGTGCCAGCAGCCAAGATCGACAGGGAGGCTACACCTTC	CASSQDRQGGYTF
.	TRBJ1-2	.	TRBV12-3/TRBV12-4	TGTGCCAGCAAGGGGACTAACCGTCTGAGGGTCTATGGCTACACCTTC	CASKGTNRLRVYGYTF
many	TRBJ2-1	.	TRBV4-3	TGCGCCAGCAGCCAAGATGGCCCGCTCTCCTACAATGAGCAGTTCTTC	CASSQDGPLSYNEQFF
many	TRBJ2-5	.	TRBV20-1	TGCAGTGCTGGTTCGCTAGGTTCAGAGACCCAGTACTTC	CSAGSLGSETQYF
.	TRBJ2-1	.	TRBV7-2	TGTGCCAGCAGCATAACAGTCTACAATGAGCAGTTCTTC	CASSITVYNEQFF
.	TRBJ2-2	TRBD1	TRBV10-3	TGTGCCATCAGTGAGGGGACAGGGATAACCGGGGAGCTGTTTTTT	CAISEGTGITGELFF
many	TRBJ1-2	TRBD1	TRBV29-1	TGCAGCGTTCGTTCCAGAACAGGGGAAATCGGTGGCTACACCTTC	CSVRSRTGEIGGYTF
many	TRBJ2-5	.	TRBV25-1	TGTGCCAGCAGTGAAACCAGGGGATGGGAGACCCAGTACTTC	CASSETRGWETQYF
many	TRBJ2-7	TRBD2	TRBV20-1	TGCAGTGCCCGGACTAGCGACTCCTACGAGCAGTACTTC	CSARTSDSYEQYF
many	TRBJ1-1	TRBD1	TRBV10-3	TGTGCCATCAGTGGGACAGGGGCGACTGAAGCTTTCTTT	CAISGTGATEAFF
many	TRBJ1-2	TRBD1	TRBV9	TGTGCCAGCAGCCCGAGACAGGGCGGGGGCTATGGCTACACCTTC	CASSPRQGGGYGYTF
many	TRBJ2-7	.	TRBV6-2/TRBV6-3	TGTGCCAGCAGTTTCAGAACCGGGGCCTACGAGCAGTACTTC	CASSFRTGAYEQYF
many	TRBJ2-7	.	TRBV25-1	TGTGCCAGCAGTATCACGGCGGGGAACGAGCAGTACTTC	CASSITAGNEQYF
.	TRBJ1-5	.	TRBV20-1	TGCAGTGCTAAGATGGGAAACCAGCCCCAGCATTTT	CSAKMGNQPQHF
.	TRBJ1-1	TRBD1	TRBV29-1	TGCAGCGAGTCACAGGGGTCCGGCACTGAAGCTTTCTTT	CSESQGSGTEAFF
many	TRBJ1-5	.	TRBV11-2	TGTGCCAGCAGCTGGGGGGGTGGGCAGCCCCAGCATTTT	CASSWGGGQPQHF
many	TRBJ2-5	.	TRBV29-1	TGCAGCGTTGAAGATCCGATAGGGCGTTTGGCCCAGTACTTC	CSVEDPIGRLAQYF
many	TRBJ2-5	TRBD2	TRBV20-1	TGCAGTGCCCTAGCGGGAGAAGGAGTAGAGACCCAGTACTTC	CSALAGEGVETQYF
many	TRBJ2-1	TRBD2	TRBV27	TGTGCCAGCAGTTTAAGTGGGGGGGACTCCTACAATGAGCAGTTCTTC	CASSLSGGDSYNEQFF
many	TRBJ2-3	TRBD1	TRBV25-1	TGTGCCAGCACGGACAGGGTTAAAGTAGATACGCAGTATTTT	CASTDRVKVDTQYF
.	TRBJ2-1	.	TRBV30	TGTGCCTGGAGTGTACGGGTTGAGCAGTTCTTC	CAWSVRVEQFF
many	TRBJ2-2	.	TRBV20-1	TGCAGTGCTAGGCCCCAAGGCACATGGCCAAACACCGGGGAGCTGTTTTTT	CSARPQGTWPNTGELFF